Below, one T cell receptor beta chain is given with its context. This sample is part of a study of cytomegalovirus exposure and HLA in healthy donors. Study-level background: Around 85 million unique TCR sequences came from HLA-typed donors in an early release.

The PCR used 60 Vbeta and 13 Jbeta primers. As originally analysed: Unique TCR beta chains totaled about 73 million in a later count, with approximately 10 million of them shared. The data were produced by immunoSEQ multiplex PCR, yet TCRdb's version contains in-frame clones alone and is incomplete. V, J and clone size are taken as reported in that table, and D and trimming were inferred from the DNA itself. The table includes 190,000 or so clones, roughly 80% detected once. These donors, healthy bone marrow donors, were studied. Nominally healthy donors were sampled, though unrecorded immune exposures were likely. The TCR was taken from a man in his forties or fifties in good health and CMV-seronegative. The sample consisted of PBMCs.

CDR3 sequence reads: CASSEQEAGGPYEQYF. The DNA of the CDR3 is TGTGCCAGCAGTGAACAGGAAGCGGGGGGTCCCTACGAGCAGTACTTC. This sequence joins TRBV6-1 and TRBJ2-7, with 9 bases aligning to TRBD2. CDR3 length equals 16 residues. Per the germline V gene, CDR1 is MNHNS and CDR2 is SASEGT. With 2 bases clipped from V and 2 bases from J, the junction kept 7 bases outside the gene matches.